This TCR beta chain was captured by sequencing in a study of T cell repertoires in cytomegalovirus infection. Study-wide background: CMV infection together with matching HLA type was indicated by public TCR beta signatures.

TCRdb reanalysed the reads using MiXCR and keeps one entry per CDR3 protein. The table lists roughly 600,000 distinct CDR3 sequences, 24% of them singletons. This clonotype was counted many times. The CDR3 has 15 amino acids. The J segment lost 4 bases and the V segment lost 5 bases, leaving 10 bases of the junction unmatched. CDR1 is SGHVS and CDR2 is FNYEAQ in the germline V gene. The specimen was CD8+ T cells from PBMCs. The V and J genes are TRBV7-6 and TRBJ1-1, with TRBD1 matching over 7 bases. The origin of this receptor is a human donor in good health (CMV status not recorded). Some clones in this sample may be carry-over from other donors' samples. CDR3 sequence reads: CASSLSTGRSTEAFF. CDR3 sequence (DNA): TGTGCCAGCAGCCTATCGACAGGGAGAAGCACTGAAGCTTTCTTT.